This T cell receptor beta chain was identified in a study of response to subunit inactivated influenza vaccine (dated by TCRdb to 2016 to 2019). For the wider study: Deep quantitative T cell receptor repertoire profiling was used in the study to track responses to a trivalent subunit inactivated influenza vaccine.

The CDR3, from cysteine to phenylalanine, totals 15 residues. Only CDR3 DNA is held: 45 bases, read in frame from base 1. The germline V gene (reference sequence) supplies CDR1 MNHEY and CDR2 SMNVEV. V and J lose 4 bases and 0 bases, and a span of 12 bases separates them. Preparation of the library involved RT-PCR. TCRdb shows the sequencer as Illumina HiSeq 2500. The raw public data were reprocessed by TCRdb itself: fastp quality trimming at Q25, MiXCR clonotype calling, in-frame beta chains only. Each CDR3 protein gets just one entry, which takes the most common genes and DNA from the rows behind it. This sample holds 600,000 to 850,000 distinct CDR3 sequences; 14% were observed only once. The top ten clones comprise approximately 7.6% of the sample. Overall study results and their limits: The authors suggested that each seasonal influenza vaccination may recruit only a limited number of new T cells.

This clonotype turned up a few times. This receptor's antigen is unknown. No much larger clone is present one base from it, and per-base qualities are unavailable. The chain employs TRBV27 and TRBJ1-2, with the D gene uncertain. The receptor was derived from a man in his fifties or sixties who received an inactivated influenza vaccine. Donor details come from another sample of the same person, matched by shared clones. Material: PBMCs from blood, obtained 14 to 15 days before vaccination. The CDR3 reads as follows: CASSSLQRANYGYTF. The DNA reads as follows: TGTGCCAGCAGTTCCCTGCAGAGGGCTAACTATGGCTACACCTTC.